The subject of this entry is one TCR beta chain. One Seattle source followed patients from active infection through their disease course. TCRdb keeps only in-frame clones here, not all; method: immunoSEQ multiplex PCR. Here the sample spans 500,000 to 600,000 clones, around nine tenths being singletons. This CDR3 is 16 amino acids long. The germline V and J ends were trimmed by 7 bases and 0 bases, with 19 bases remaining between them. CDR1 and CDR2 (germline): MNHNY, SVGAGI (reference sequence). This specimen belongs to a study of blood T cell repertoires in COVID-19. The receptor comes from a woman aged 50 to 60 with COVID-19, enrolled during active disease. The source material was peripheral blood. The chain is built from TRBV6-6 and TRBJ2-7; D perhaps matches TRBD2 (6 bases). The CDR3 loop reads CASIGMAGGRSYEQYF. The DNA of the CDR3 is TGTGCCAGCATCGGGATGGCCGGGGGACGCTCCTACGAGCAGTACTTC.